The clone carrying this TCR beta chain was picked up a small number of times. Antigen unknown. The sample belongs to a study of blood T cells in healthy people across ages. General study findings and limits: Estimates based on one million T cells were treated as lower bounds.

For the second PCR, which ran for about 6 to 12 cycles, a sample-barcoded 5' primer and a J-beta primer mix were used. Each cDNA molecule carried a tag from a template-switch adaptor that contained 12 random nucleotides. TCRdb ran MiXCR on the 5' RACE reads and lists one entry per CDR3 protein. The sample lists 850,000 to 1,100,000 distinct CDR3 sequences, 35% to 40% occurring once. Germline V gene sequence: CDR1 DFQATT, CDR2 SNEGSKA (reference sequence). Trimming cost V 6 bases and J 0 bases, with 9 bases left between them. This CDR3 comprises 13 residues. The sequence was collected from a young man in good health. The sequenced material came from blood. The chain has TRBV20-1 and TRBJ1-5; D uncertain. Here the CDR3 reads CSARETSNQPQHF. The CDR3 nucleotides read TGCAGTGCCCGCGAAACTAGCAATCAGCCCCAGCATTTT.